This TCR beta chain is from a study of blood T cell repertoires in COVID-19. Turning to the study itself: Samples taken during acute and convalescent COVID-19 were collected in the United States, Italy and Spain. In each case, the material was cDNA or gDNA derived from T cells, B-cell-depleted T cells, or PBMCs.

Germline V lookup: CDR1 SGHRS, CDR2 YFSETQ. The CDR3 consists of 16 residues. The V segment lost 4 bases and the J segment 7 bases; nucleotides outside the gene matches: 13. Original processing methods: Using reference gene primer amplification, nucleated cell counts were estimated. The table came from immunoSEQ multiplex PCR; TCRdb's copy has only in-frame clones and leaves some out. That table furnishes V, J and clone size, whereas the DNA furnished D and trimming. The sample records fewer than 70,000 clones, nearly 90% being singletons. Sequenced sample: peripheral blood. V and J are TRBV5-1 and TRBJ2-1; 8 bases fit TRBD2. This receptor was identified in a man in his fifties with active COVID-19. The CDR3 spells CASSPAAGGYPNEQFF. CDR3 nucleotide sequence: TGCGCCAGCAGCCCCGCGGCGGGGGGCTACCCTAATGAGCAGTTCTTC.